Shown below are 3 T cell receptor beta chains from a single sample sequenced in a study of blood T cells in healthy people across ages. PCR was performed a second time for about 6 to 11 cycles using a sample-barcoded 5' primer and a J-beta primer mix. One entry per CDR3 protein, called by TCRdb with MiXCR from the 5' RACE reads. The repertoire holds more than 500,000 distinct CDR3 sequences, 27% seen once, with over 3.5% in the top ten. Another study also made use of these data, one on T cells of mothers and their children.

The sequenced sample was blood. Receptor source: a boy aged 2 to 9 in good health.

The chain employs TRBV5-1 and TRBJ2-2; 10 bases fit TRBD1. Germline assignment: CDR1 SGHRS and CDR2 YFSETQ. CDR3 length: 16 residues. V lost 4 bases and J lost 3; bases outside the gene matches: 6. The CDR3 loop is CASSGTGTGDTGELFF. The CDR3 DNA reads TGCGCCAGCAGCGGGACCGGGACAGGGGACACCGGGGAGCTGTTTTTT.

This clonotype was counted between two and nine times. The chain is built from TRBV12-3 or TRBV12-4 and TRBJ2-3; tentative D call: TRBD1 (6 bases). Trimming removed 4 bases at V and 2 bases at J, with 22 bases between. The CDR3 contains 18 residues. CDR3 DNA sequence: TGTGCCAGCAGTTCAGGGACACCGACCACGACCTCCACAGATACGCAGTATTTT. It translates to CASSSGTPTTTSTDTQYF.

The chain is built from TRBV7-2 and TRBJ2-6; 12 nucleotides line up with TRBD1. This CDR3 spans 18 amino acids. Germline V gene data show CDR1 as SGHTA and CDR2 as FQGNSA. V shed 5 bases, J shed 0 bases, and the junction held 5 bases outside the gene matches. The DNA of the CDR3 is TGTGCCAGCAGCGGATGGGACAGGGGGCCCTCTGGGGCCAACGTCCTGACTTTC. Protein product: CASSGWDRGPSGANVLTF.